The 27 T cell receptor beta chains presented below share a single source sample, sequenced in a study of human T cells and chemical hapten exposure. TCRdb re-called the RACE reads through MiXCR, storing one row per CDR3 protein. The profile shows around 190,000 distinct CDR3 sequences, about 22% of them singletons. Time point indicated: patch test 1, 2 weeks after DPC sensitization. Specified treatment: therapeutic diphenylcyclopropenone sensitization with weekly scalp DPC. Specimen: whole blood, collected in connection with sensitization to the hapten diphenylcyclopropenone (DPC). These receptors all stem from a woman in her forties or fifties with alopecia areata. Some clones in this sample may be carry-over from other donors' samples.

This rearrangement joins TRBV7-9 to TRBJ1-4; possible D gene TRBD1, 6 bases. Trimming cost V 5 bases and J 0 bases, with 10 bases left between them. The germline V gene has CDR1 SEHNR and CDR2 FQNEAQ (reference sequence). CDR3 length: 15 residues. The CDR3 DNA follows: TGTGCCAGCAGCGGACCAGGGGCAACTAATGAAAAACTGTTTTTT. The encoded protein is CASSGPGATNEKLFF.

This clonotype has a handful of counts. The rearrangement uses TRBV20-1 and TRBJ1-5, with unresolved D. Deletions cut 3 bases from V and 0 bases from J, with 15 bases between. Germline V CDR1 and CDR2: DFQATT, SNEGSKA (reference sequence). This CDR3 contains 16 residues. The DNA of the CDR3 is TGCAGTGCTAGGGATCAGGTTGGATATAGCAATCAGCCCCAGCATTTT. It is translated as CSARDQVGYSNQPQHF.

This clonotype was counted only a few times. The rearrangement links TRBV20-1 to TRBJ1-4; no clear D gene. The V gene's germline CDR1 is DFQATT and CDR2 SNEGSKA (reference sequence). Trimming pared 2 bases from V and 8 bases from J, leaving 6 bases between. This CDR3 region has 11 residues. CDR3 loop: CSARLGEKLFF. DNA for the CDR3: TGCAGTGCTAGACTGGGGGAAAAACTGTTTTTT.

The V and J genes are TRBV29-1 and TRBJ2-1; D may be TRBD2 (6 bases). The CDR3 runs 13 residues. V was clipped by 4 bases and J by 9 bases, with 16 bases between them. Germline V gives CDR1 SQVTM, CDR2 ANQGSEA. CDR3 DNA: TGCAGCGTTGGTCATAGGGCGGAGGGTGAGCAGTTCTTC. Encoded protein: CSVGHRAEGEQFF.

This clonotype has more than one count but fewer than ten. The CDR3 reads CASSRVGQISGNTIYF. The CDR3, as DNA: TGTGCCAGCAGCCGGGTGGGACAGATCTCTGGAAACACCATATATTTT. This chain joins TRBV7-9 and TRBJ1-3; 7 bases fit TRBD1. The CDR3 length is 16 residues. V was pared by 5 bases and J by 0 bases, with 7 bases of the junction left unmatched. Germline lookup yields CDR1 SEHNR and CDR2 FQNEAQ (reference sequence). The full variable domain, its missing parts supplied by reference TRBV7-9 and TRBJ1-3, is DTGVSQNPRHKITKRGQNVTFRCDPISEHNRLYWYRQTLGQGPEFLTYFQNEAQLEKSRLLSDRFSAERPKGSFSTLEIQRTEQGDSAMYLCASSRVGQISGNTIYFGEGSWLTVV.

This clonotype occurred once. The chain employs TRBV27 and TRBJ1-2; 7 bases fit TRBD1. V dropped 7 bases and J dropped 2; count of bases not matched to a gene: 4. This CDR3 is 13 amino acids long. The V gene's germline CDR1 is MNHEY and CDR2 SMNVEV (reference sequence). The CDR3 protein is CASKTQGNYGYTF. The CDR3 nucleotides are TGTGCCAGCAAAACACAGGGGAACTATGGCTACACCTTC.

This clonotype occurred a few times. Here the CDR3 reads CASSPLPAGGHVRDEQFF. CDR3 nucleotides: TGTGCCAGCTCACCACTCCCAGCGGGAGGCCATGTGAGGGATGAGCAGTTCTTC. The chain has TRBV18 and TRBJ2-1; 9 nucleotides line up with TRBD2. The junction had 15 bases not matched to a gene; V was cut back by 1 base and J by 8 bases. CDR1 KGHSH and CDR2 LQKENI come from the germline V gene. The CDR3 length is 18 residues.

A few counts support this clonotype. The chain links TRBV29-1 to TRBJ2-5, with TRBD2 as a possible D gene (6 bases). Trimming took off 7 bases at V and 1 base at J, with 10 bases between the two ends. In germline, CDR1 is SQVTM, CDR2 ANQGSEA. The CDR3 covers 12 residues. The CDR3 here is CSAGDSQETQYF. In DNA form, the CDR3 reads TGCAGCGCTGGGGACTCCCAAGAGACCCAGTACTTC.

This clonotype has more than one count but fewer than ten. The chain is built from TRBV5-5 and TRBJ1-1, with 10 bases lining up with TRBD1. The CDR3 loop spans 16 amino acids. Germline trimming cut 1 base from V and 5 bases from J; bases unmatched to any gene: 8. Looked up from germline, CDR1 is SGHKS and CDR2 is YYEKEE (reference sequence). The CDR3 loop is CASSLTPPGQGTEAFF. The CDR3 DNA reads TGTGCCAGCAGCTTGACCCCCCCGGGACAGGGGACTGAAGCTTTCTTT.

This clonotype was counted many times. The V and J genes are TRBV11-2 and TRBJ1-2; D is perhaps TRBD1 (5 bases). The CDR3 loop spans 11 amino acids. The ends were cut back, 3 bases at V and 8 bases at J, with 7 bases in the middle. Germline assignment: CDR1 SGHAT and CDR2 FQNNGV. The CDR3 reads CASSLRGGYTF. The CDR3 nucleotides read TGTGCCAGCAGCTTGAGGGGCGGCTACACCTTC.

This rearrangement joins TRBV5-1 to TRBJ2-7, with D perhaps TRBD1 or TRBD2 (6 bases each). V was clipped by 4 bases and J by 2 bases, with 13 bases between them. The CDR3 has 14 amino acids. Looked up from germline, CDR1 is SGHRS and CDR2 is YFSETQ. The CDR3 DNA sequence: TGCGCCAGCAGCCCGAGGGGGGCAACCTACGAGCAGTACTTC. Translated, it gives CASSPRGATYEQYF.

This rearrangement joins TRBV5-4 to TRBJ2-1; D is uncertain. Germline-derived CDR1 and CDR2 are SGHNT and YYREEE (reference sequence). V was trimmed by 4 bases and J by 5 bases, leaving 10 bases between them. The CDR3 totals 13 residues. The CDR3, as DNA: TGTGCCAGCAGCCCCGACCCAAACAATGAGCAGTTCTTC. It encodes CASSPDPNNEQFF.

The rearrangement joins TRBV11-1 to TRBJ1-4; D gene uncertain. Germline V lookup: CDR1 SGHAT, CDR2 FQDESV (reference sequence). The CDR3 is made up of 12 amino acids. V dropped 1 base and J dropped 8 bases, with 5 bases sitting between them. CDR3 bases: TGTGCCAGCAGCTTAGAAACCGAAAAACTGTTTTTT. It codes for CASSLETEKLFF.

On this clonotype: At one boundary the junction diverges from the germline segment, which might be a read error. The rearrangement uses TRBV2 and TRBJ1-4, with unresolved D. The CDR3 is 15 amino acids. The germline V gene encodes CDR1 SNHLY and CDR2 FYNNEI. CDR3 in amino acids: CVSRMAQATNEKLFF. The CDR3, as DNA: TGTGTCAGCAGGATGGCTCAAGCAACTAATGAAAAACTGTTTTTT.

This clonotype was seen a few times. The rearrangement uses TRBV11-2 and TRBJ1-1, with a possible D match to TRBD1 (5 bases). The CDR3 runs to 17 residues. The germline gives CDR1 SGHAT, CDR2 FQNNGV. The V and J ends lost 1 base and 3 bases respectively, with 18 bases between them. CDR3 region: CASSLGSGTQVDTEAFF. For the CDR3, the DNA is TGTGCCAGCAGCTTAGGGTCCGGGACGCAGGTGGACACTGAAGCTTTCTTT.

The rearrangement joins TRBV20-1 to TRBJ2-7, with 7 bases lining up with TRBD2. V lost 4 bases to trimming and J lost 1 base; unmatched junction nucleotides: 10. Per the germline V gene, CDR1 is DFQATT and CDR2 is SNEGSKA (reference sequence). The length of the CDR3 is 15 residues. The CDR3 nucleotides read TGCAGTGCTACGAGTACAGCGGGACCTTCCTACGAGCAGTACTTC. It encodes CSATSTAGPSYEQYF.

The J gene is TRBJ2-7, the V gene TRBV2; 8 bases agree with TRBD2. The trim removed 6 bases at V and 4 bases at J, leaving 11 bases unmatched. CDR3 length equals 15 residues. Germline CDR1 is SNHLY and CDR2 is FYNNEI. Here the CDR3 reads CASRPPPGGLYEQYF. CDR3 DNA sequence: TGTGCCAGCAGGCCTCCTCCGGGAGGGCTATACGAGCAGTACTTC.

This clonotype came up many times. This chain's CDR3 is CASSVAVTNYEQYF. The CDR3 bases are TGTGCCAGCAGCGTAGCTGTGACTAACTACGAGCAGTACTTC. J is TRBJ2-7 and V is TRBV9; D is perhaps TRBD2 (5 bases). V was clipped by 0 bases and J by 3 bases, with 10 bases between them. CDR1 is SGDLS and CDR2 is YYNGEE in the germline V gene. The CDR3 spans 14 residues.

This clonotype occurred a few times. This chain joins TRBV3-1 and TRBJ1-2; possible D gene TRBD1, 5 bases. The V end lost 1 base, the J end lost 7 bases, and 13 bases lay between the germline ends. The CDR3 is 14 residues long. Looked up from germline, CDR1 is LGHDT and CDR2 is YNNKEL (reference sequence). The CDR3 DNA reads as TGTGCCAGCAGCCAAGCCGGGACGGCTATTGGCTACACCTTC. Translating it yields CASSQAGTAIGYTF.

The CDR3 protein is CASSLESGRAARTQYF. The CDR3 DNA reads as TGTGCCAGCAGCTTAGAAAGCGGGAGGGCCGCGAGAACCCAGTACTTC. This rearrangement joins TRBV13 to TRBJ2-5, with 10 nucleotides matching TRBD2. Germline V CDR1 and CDR2: PRHDT, FYEKMQ (reference sequence). V was clipped by 1 base and J by 8 bases; unmatched bases: 10. The CDR3 has 16 amino acids.

The chain uses TRBV20-1 and TRBJ1-1; 7 bases align to TRBD1. The germline V gene has CDR1 DFQATT and CDR2 SNEGSKA (reference sequence). After removal of 5 bases from V and 3 bases from J, the junction contained 9 bases not matched to a gene. The CDR3 has 14 residues. DNA of the CDR3: TGCAGTGCTCCAACAGGGGTCGGGGACACTGAAGCTTTCTTT. This translates into CSAPTGVGDTEAFF.

This rearrangement joins TRBV12-3 or TRBV12-4 to TRBJ1-1; D is ambiguous. The CDR3 is 14 residues long. Trimming cost V 1 base and J 2 bases, with 8 bases left between them. The CDR3 DNA is TGTGCCAGCAGTTTAGATCGGACTAACACTGAAGCTTTCTTT. Protein sequence: CASSLDRTNTEAFF.

The DNA for the CDR3 is TGTGCCATCAGTGAGTTTACAGGAGAGAACACTGAAGCTTTCTTT. It codes for CAISEFTGENTEAFF. This chain connects TRBV10-3 to TRBJ1-1, with D maybe TRBD1 (5 bases). V lost 1 base and J lost 1, with 10 bases in between. CDR1 ENHRY and CDR2 SYGVKD come from the germline V gene. This CDR3 contains 15 residues.

The chain has TRBV7-9 and TRBJ2-5; 9 bases align to TRBD2. V lost 5 bases, J lost 1 base, and 5 bases stayed unmatched. The germline gives CDR1 SEHNR, CDR2 FQNEAQ (reference sequence). The CDR3 contains 15 residues. CDR3: CASSPRLAAQETQYF. Here the CDR3 DNA reads TGTGCCAGCAGCCCCCGACTAGCGGCCCAAGAGACCCAGTACTTC.

The V gene is TRBV10-3, the J gene TRBJ1-2, with unresolved D. Germline values: CDR1 ENHRY, CDR2 SYGVKD. The CDR3 sequence is 16 residues long. Deletions cut 5 bases from V and 3 bases from J, with 19 bases between. The CDR3, as DNA: TGTGCCATCAGTCCTAAGGCACCAACCACTTACTATGGCTACACCTTC. This encodes CAISPKAPTTYYGYTF.

The gene calls are TRBV6-6 and TRBJ2-3; TRBD2 matches at 8 bases. The CDR3 loop spans 17 amino acids. From germline, CDR1 is MNHNY and CDR2 SVGAGI (reference sequence). V was clipped by 5 bases and J by 5 bases; unmatched bases: 15. Written as DNA, the CDR3 is TGTGCCAGCAGTACTCCGACGGGGGGGTCACAGATAGATACGCAGTATTTT. It translates to CASSTPTGGSQIDTQYF.

The chain links TRBV9 to TRBJ2-6; 7 nucleotides align to TRBD2. CDR3 length: 16 residues. Germline V CDR1 and CDR2: SGDLS, YYNGEE. J gave up 0 bases and V 0 bases, and 0 bases lay outside the gene matches. The CDR3 nucleotides are TGTGCCAGCAGCGTAGCTAGCGGCTCTGGGGCCAACGTCCTGACTTTC. Translated, it gives CASSVASGSGANVLTF.